A single sample gave rise to the 14 T cell receptor beta chains below, sequenced in a study of T cell responses to AZD1222 COVID-19 vaccine. Profiled with immunoSEQ multiplex PCR; TCRdb holds only in-frame clones, not every one. The table has approximately 110,000 clones, roughly 84% seen once. The material was peripheral blood, obtained on day 0 of AZD1222 vaccination. All receptors come from an adult in good health.

This clone was counted once. V gene TRBV6-1 combines with J gene TRBJ2-2; perhaps TRBD1 as D (5 bases). The CDR3 runs to 15 residues. Trimming stripped 6 bases from V and 5 bases from J, with 16 bases between. CDR1 is MNHNS and CDR2 is SASEGT in the germline V gene. CDR3 in amino acids: CASSKDRSRTGELFF. DNA of the CDR3: TGTGCCAGCAGCAAAGACAGATCGAGGACCGGGGAGCTGTTTTTT.

J is TRBJ1-4 and V is TRBV7-8; D is unclear. Germline V lookup: CDR1 SGHVS, CDR2 FQNEAQ. Trimming removed 1 base at V and 5 bases at J, with 17 bases between. The CDR3 is 17 residues long. DNA for the CDR3: TGTGCCAGCAGCTTAGGCAAGACCTCGGGAGCGAATGAAAAACTGTTTTTT. It specifies CASSLGKTSGANEKLFF.

The chain uses TRBV5-1 and TRBJ1-4; D ambiguous. Trimming cost V 6 bases and J 0 bases, with 12 bases left between them. Germline assignment: CDR1 SGHRS and CDR2 YFSETQ. This CDR3 is 15 amino acids long. The CDR3: CASTRIGTTNEKLFF. DNA for the CDR3: TGCGCCAGCACACGCATCGGGACAACTAATGAAAAACTGTTTTTT.

This CDR3 reads CASSFVAGYEQYF. CDR3 DNA: TGTGCCAGCAGTTTTGTAGCGGGGTACGAGCAGTACTTC. The rearrangement links TRBV27 to TRBJ2-7; 8 bases align to TRBD2. After removal of 3 bases from V and 4 bases from J, the junction contained 2 bases not matched to a gene. CDR1 is MNHEY and CDR2 is SMNVEV in the germline V gene (reference sequence). The CDR3 totals 13 residues.

The chain carries TRBV7-8 and TRBJ2-5, with a possible D match to TRBD2 (5 bases). The CDR3 loop spans 13 amino acids. Germline CDR1 SGHVS, CDR2 FQNEAQ. The ends were cut back, 6 bases at V and 1 base at J, with 9 bases in the middle. Here the CDR3 DNA reads TGTGCCAGCAGGCGCAGCGGCCAAGAGACCCAGTACTTC. Translation: CASRRSGQETQYF.

This sequence joins TRBV5-1 and TRBJ2-7; D may be TRBD1 (5 bases). Germline V gene sequence: CDR1 SGHRS, CDR2 YFSETQ. The CDR3 has 14 residues. Trimming took 2 bases from V and 1 from J, leaving 10 bases between them. The CDR3: CASSFRGSSYEQYF. The CDR3 DNA sequence: TGCGCCAGCAGCTTTAGGGGCAGTTCCTACGAGCAGTACTTC.

The V gene is TRBV4-1, the J gene TRBJ1-2; tentatively, D is TRBD1 (5 bases). The V end lost 0 bases, the J end lost 3 bases, and 20 bases lay between the germline ends. The CDR3 is 18 residues long. CDR1 and CDR2 from the germline V gene are MGHRA and YSYEKL. DNA for the CDR3: TGCGCCAGCAGCCAAGATGGTGGCCGGGGGGTTTACCACTATGGCTACACCTTC. Encoded protein: CASSQDGGRGVYHYGYTF.

This chain connects TRBV5-4 to TRBJ1-3; D ambiguous. This CDR3 is built from 15 residues. Trimming shortened V by 2 bases and J by 2 bases, and 11 bases separated the two germline ends. CDR1 is SGHNT and CDR2 is YYREEE in the germline V gene (reference sequence). The CDR3 reads CASSLSPSAGNTIYF. The CDR3 DNA reads TGTGCCAGCAGCTTATCGCCGTCGGCTGGAAACACCATATATTTT.

The chain recombines TRBV6-2 or TRBV6-3 with TRBJ1-5, with D tentatively TRBD1 (5 bases). Germline V lookup: CDR1 MNHEY, CDR2 SVGEGT. Trimming took 6 bases from V and 7 from J, leaving 10 bases between them. The CDR3 contains 12 residues. The CDR3 protein is CASSQGGQPQHF. The CDR3 DNA is TGTGCCAGCAGCCAGGGTGGCCAGCCCCAGCATTTT.

The chain uses TRBV7-9 and TRBJ2-7; D is undetermined. Trimming removed 5 bases at V and 3 bases at J, with 14 bases between. Germline assignment: CDR1 SEHNR and CDR2 FQNEAQ (reference sequence). This CDR3 has 14 residues. CDR3 in amino acids: CASSRDGVIYEQYF. The CDR3 DNA is TGTGCCAGCAGCCGCGATGGGGTTATCTACGAGCAGTACTTC. Full variable domain (missing parts from reference TRBV7-9 and TRBJ2-7): DTGVSQNPRHKITKRGQNVTFRCDPISEHNRLYWYRQTLGQGPEFLTYFQNEAQLEKSRLLSDRFSAERPKGSFSTLEIQRTEQGDSAMYLCASSRDGVIYEQYFGPGTRLTVT.

The V and J genes are TRBV6-5 and TRBJ1-5; D not certain. Germline V gene sequence: CDR1 MNHEY, CDR2 SVGAGI. Trimming took 6 bases from V and 7 from J, leaving 13 bases between them. The CDR3 is made up of 13 amino acids. The CDR3 loop is CASRLGSQQPQHF. The CDR3 region has the DNA TGTGCCAGCAGGCTCGGGTCCCAGCAGCCCCAGCATTTT.

The V call is TRBV23-1, the J call TRBJ1-5, with 9 bases lining up with TRBD1. TRBV23-1 is an ORF for which the function is uncertain. The junction had 11 bases not matched to a gene; V was cut back by 3 bases and J by 2 bases. CDR3 length: 18 amino acids. The CDR3 loop is CASSQLGAGQGRNQPQHF. CDR3 nucleotides: TGCGCCAGCAGTCAGTTGGGGGCGGGACAGGGTCGCAATCAGCCCCAGCATTTT.

This chain connects TRBV4-3 to TRBJ1-3; D call uncertain. This CDR3 is built from 15 residues. V gave up 4 bases and J gave up 0 bases, with 10 bases separating them. Per germline, CDR1 LGHNA and CDR2 YSLEER. The chain's CDR3 is CASSLLGYSGNTIYF. The CDR3 region has the DNA TGCGCCAGCAGCCTCCTCGGCTACTCTGGAAACACCATATATTTT.

The J gene is TRBJ1-2, the V gene TRBV5-1; D unclear. Germline V gives CDR1 SGHRS, CDR2 YFSETQ. Trimming left V 2 bases short and J 6 bases short, with 11 bases between. CDR3 length equals 13 residues. The CDR3 DNA follows: TGCGCCAGCAGCTTTACGGACGGGAATGGCTACACCTTC. Translation gives CASSFTDGNGYTF.